There are many counts of the clone carrying this TCR beta chain. What it binds is not known. The data were taken from a study of CD8 T cells in ankylosing spondylitis. Study-wide findings and caveats: Ankylosing spondylitis blood appeared to be characterized by a TCR beta motif of eight or nine highly homologous variants. In ankylosing spondylitis patients, matched synovial fluid reportedly showed significant enrichment of disease-linked clones. In synovial fluid and blood from reactive arthritis, some motif variants were previously reported.

With molecular barcodes, quantitative 5'-RACE was used to make the TCR beta libraries. From the 5' RACE reads, TCRdb called clonotypes with MiXCR, one entry per CDR3 protein. The profile shows under 950,000 distinct CDR3 sequences, 19% of them singletons. Trimming left V 5 bases short and J 4 bases short, with 9 bases between. Germline loops: CDR1 SGHTA, CDR2 FQGNSA. This CDR3 region has 13 residues. Sequences were obtained from blood, either unsorted or a sorted T cell fraction (not recorded which). This receptor was obtained from a male donor with ankylosing spondylitis. This rearrangement joins TRBV7-2 to TRBJ2-1; D remains ambiguous. The CDR3 here is CASSPSHYNEQFF. For the CDR3, the DNA is TGTGCCAGCAGCCCGTCCCATTACAATGAGCAGTTCTTC.